This T cell receptor beta chain came from a study of T cell changes during pregnancy in multiple sclerosis (dated by TCRdb to about 2019). The study in broad terms: In women with multiple sclerosis, the researchers looked at how the T cell repertoire shifted as pregnancy progressed.

Including the terminal cysteine and phenylalanine, the CDR3 comprises 14 residues. Only the CDR3 DNA stays, 42 bases, in frame from base 1. Trimming at the junction amounts to 4 bases on V and 11 bases on J, and the germline ends lie 19 bases apart. The germline V gene encodes CDR1 SGHDT and CDR2 YYEEEE. Comment on this clone: The antigen it recognizes is unknown. Base qualities are not provided; no much larger clone lies one nucleotide away.

The library relied on the immunoSEQ multiplex PCR assay. TCRdb mirrors the immuneACCESS table, restricted to in-frame sequences. Some clones are absent from its copies; in checked studies, under half trace to an unresolved V gene, and the reason for the others is unknown. The sample table lists 40,000 to 45,000 clones, under 95% of them with a count of one. Around 0.52% of the sample is in the top ten clones. The V and J segments used are TRBV5-6 and TRBJ1-5, with TRBD1 perhaps the D gene, on 6 matching bases. Sequenced here: CD4+ T cells from peripheral blood mononuclear cells, sampled in the third trimester of pregnancy. The TCR sequence derives from a female donor with multiple sclerosis, enrolled in a pregnancy study. DNA sequence: TGTGCCAGCAGCCTCGGACAGTCCTCAGGGGCCCAGCATTTT. The resulting protein is CASSLGQSSGAQHF.